Listed here is a single T cell receptor beta chain. This record belongs to a study of blood T cell repertoires in COVID-19. Sequencing was performed with immunoSEQ multiplex PCR; in TCRdb, only in-frame clones are kept and a portion is missing. The repertoire has around 240,000 clones, approximately 91% of them found once; the top ten carry 0.95% to 1.5%. This study enrolled people aged about 18 to 100 from about two dozen US geographic areas. Allocation to cohorts depended on clinical history reported by the participants. Germline lookup yields CDR1 SGHRS and CDR2 YFSETQ. The V gene end was trimmed by 1 base and the J gene end by 3 bases; junction bases not matched to a gene: 3. The CDR3 is 15 residues long.

This clonotype was sampled from a human donor in a cohort exposed to, infected with or recovered from COVID-19 (not recorded which). The donor label of this sample is uncertain. The material sequenced was PBMCs or T cells enriched from blood (not recorded which). The rearrangement joins TRBV5-1 to TRBJ2-3; TRBD1 matches at 9 bases. DNA of the CDR3: TGCGCCAGCAGCTTGTGGGGACAGGGAACAGATACGCAGTATTTT. Protein: CASSLWGQGTDTQYF.